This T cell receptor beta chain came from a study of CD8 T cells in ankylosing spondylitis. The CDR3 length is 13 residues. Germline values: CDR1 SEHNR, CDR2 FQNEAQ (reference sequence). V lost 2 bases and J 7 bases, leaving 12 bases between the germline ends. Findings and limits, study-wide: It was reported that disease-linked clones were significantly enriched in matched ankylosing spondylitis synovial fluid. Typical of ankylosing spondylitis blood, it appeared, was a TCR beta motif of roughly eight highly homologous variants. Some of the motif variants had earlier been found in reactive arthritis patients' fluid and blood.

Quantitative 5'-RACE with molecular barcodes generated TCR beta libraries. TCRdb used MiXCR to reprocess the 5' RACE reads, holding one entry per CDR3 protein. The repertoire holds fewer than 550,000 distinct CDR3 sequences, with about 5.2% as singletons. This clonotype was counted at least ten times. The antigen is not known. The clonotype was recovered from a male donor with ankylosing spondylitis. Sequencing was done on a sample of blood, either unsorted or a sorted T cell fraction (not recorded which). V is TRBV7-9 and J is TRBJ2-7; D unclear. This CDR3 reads CASSLRESWEQYF. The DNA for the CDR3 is TGTGCCAGCAGCTTAAGGGAAAGTTGGGAGCAGTACTTC.